Listed below are T cell receptor beta chains from one sample, sequenced in a study of blood T cell repertoires in COVID-19. Sequenced by immunoSEQ multiplex PCR; TCRdb stores in-frame clones only, minus some. This sample has about 130,000 clones, with 85% found just once. The sequenced sample was peripheral blood. These receptors all come from a human donor in a cohort sampled during active COVID-19. CDR3s include the opening cysteine and the closing phenylalanine or tryptophan. Fields, in order: V gene, D gene, J gene, clone size, CDR3 DNA, CDR3 protein. The D gene is left open where the match is weak. Size is stated for part of the rows, as once, few or many counts, or as a class when the clone is expanded.

V: TRBV5-1
D: .
J: TRBJ2-1
size: few
DNA: TGCGCCAGCAGGGAAGGGGATGAGCAGTTCTTC
CDR3: CASREGDEQFF

V: TRBV24-1
D: .
J: TRBJ2-5
size: .
DNA: TGTGCCACCAGTCCGGACTCCCAAGAGACCCAGTACTTC
CDR3: CATSPDSQETQYF

V: TRBV2
D: TRBD1
J: TRBJ1-2
size: .
DNA: TGTGCCAGCAGCTGGTGGGGGACAGAAAATTCTAACTATGGCTACACCTTC
CDR3: CASSWWGTENSNYGYTF

V: TRBV10-3
D: .
J: TRBJ1-2
size: .
DNA: TGTGCCATCAGTCCAGACATGGCCCTGTATGGCTACACCTTC
CDR3: CAISPDMALYGYTF

V: TRBV4-1
D: TRBD1
J: TRBJ2-7
size: few
DNA: TGCGCCAGCAGCCACTTAGCCCGGGACAGGGGATTAGAGCAGTACTTC
CDR3: CASSHLARDRGLEQYF

V: TRBV19
D: .
J: TRBJ1-6
size: .
DNA: TGTGCCAGTAGTATGGCAGGAAACAATTCACCCCTCCACTTT
CDR3: CASSMAGNNSPLHF

V: TRBV5-1
D: TRBD1
J: TRBJ2-3
size: .
DNA: TGCGCCAGCAGCTTGGACGGCCAGGGGGTCACAGATACGCAGTATTTT
CDR3: CASSLDGQGVTDTQYF

V: TRBV3-1/TRBV3-2
D: .
J: TRBJ2-5
size: .
DNA: TGTGCCAGCAGCCTTCTAGCAAAGACCCAGTACTTC
CDR3: CASSLLAKTQYF

V: TRBV5-5
D: TRBD1
J: TRBJ2-3
size: .
DNA: TGTGCCAGCAGCGAGACAGGGGCACGCACAGATACGCAGTATTTT
CDR3: CASSETGARTDTQYF

V: TRBV12-5
D: .
J: TRBJ2-2
size: .
DNA: TGTGCTAGTGGTTTTCAGGGAACCGGGGAGCTGTTTTTT
CDR3: CASGFQGTGELFF

V: TRBV18
D: .
J: TRBJ1-1
size: .
DNA: TGTGCCAGCTCACCCCTCTGGCCATGGACTGAAGCTTTCTTT
CDR3: CASSPLWPWTEAFF

V: TRBV27
D: .
J: TRBJ2-1
size: .
DNA: TGTGCCAGCAGACAGGGAGGGTCCTACAATGAGCAGTTCTTC
CDR3: CASRQGGSYNEQFF

V: TRBV4-1
D: TRBD2
J: TRBJ2-1
size: .
DNA: TGCGCCAGCAGCCAGACCGGGACTAGCGGGGGATTGTTCTTC
CDR3: CASSQTGTSGGLFF

V: TRBV7-2
D: TRBD1
J: TRBJ1-1
size: .
DNA: TGTGCCAGCAGAACCGGGACAGGGGTGGTACGGTCCACTGAAGCTTTCTTT
CDR3: CASRTGTGVVRSTEAFF

V: TRBV6-2/TRBV6-3
D: TRBD2
J: TRBJ2-1
size: .
DNA: TGTGCCAGCAGCCGGACTAGCGGGAGGGTCAACAATGAGCAGTTCTTC
CDR3: CASSRTSGRVNNEQFF

V: TRBV9
D: TRBD2
J: TRBJ2-7
size: few
DNA: TGTGCCAGCAGCGTAGGCCTCGGCCTAGCGGGGGGGCCTACCTACGAGCAGTACTTC
CDR3: CASSVGLGLAGGPTYEQYF

V: TRBV4-1
D: .
J: TRBJ1-2
size: .
DNA: TGCGCCAGCAGCCAAGAAGAGACCAGGGTACGCTATGGCTACACCTTC
CDR3: CASSQEETRVRYGYTF

V: TRBV2
D: TRBD1
J: TRBJ1-2
size: once
DNA: TGTGCCAGCAGGGACCCTGGACAGGGATCCTATGGCTACACCTTC
CDR3: CASRDPGQGSYGYTF

V: TRBV6-5
D: .
J: TRBJ2-7
size: .
DNA: TGTGCCAGCAGTTACTCGAGTAACCTCTACGAGCAGTACTTC
CDR3: CASSYSSNLYEQYF

V: TRBV5-4
D: .
J: TRBJ1-1
size: once
DNA: TGTGCCAGCAGCTCTACAGGACGGGTGAACACTGAAGCTTTCTTT
CDR3: CASSSTGRVNTEAFF

V: TRBV28
D: .
J: TRBJ2-5
size: .
DNA: TGTGCCAGCAGAGGGCAGGGGAAAGAGACCCAGTACTTC
CDR3: CASRGQGKETQYF

V: TRBV6-1
D: .
J: TRBJ2-5
size: .
DNA: TGTGCCAGCAGTGAAGATGGCAGAGAGACCCAGTACTTC
CDR3: CASSEDGRETQYF

V: TRBV20-1
D: .
J: TRBJ2-4
size: .
DNA: TGCAGTGCTAGTTATTTACGGGGGGCCTTTACGCACTACTGGACAGCCAAAAACATTCAGTACTTC
CDR3: CSASYLRGAFTHYWTAKNIQYF

V: TRBV29-1
D: .
J: TRBJ2-6
size: .
DNA: TGCAGCGTCCACTCTGGGGCCAACGTCCTGACTTTC
CDR3: CSVHSGANVLTF